The 29 T cell receptor beta chains presented below share a single source sample, sequenced in a study of identical twins. TCRdb used MiXCR to reprocess the 5' RACE reads, holding one entry per CDR3 protein. There are approximately 620,000 distinct CDR3 sequences in the sample; under 9% occur only once, and 0.8% to 1% lies in the top ten. These same data were also listed under a study on yellow fever vaccine responses in identical twins.

Sequencing used PBMCs. Receptors were obtained from a woman aged 18-29 years in good health.

V is TRBV6-5 and J is TRBJ1-2, with D maybe TRBD1 (6 bases). The V end lost 1 base, the J end lost 4 bases, and 25 bases lay between the germline ends. The CDR3 length is 19 residues. CDR1 is MNHEY, CDR2 SVGAGI, per germline. The DNA for the CDR3 is TGTGCCAGCAGTTACTTCGAAGGCATGGACCCTGGGGGCGGCTATGGCTACACCTTC. Translation gives CASSYFEGMDPGGGYGYTF.

This chain links TRBV12-3 or TRBV12-4 with TRBJ2-1, with 8 bases that match TRBD2. This CDR3 has 12 residues. The V segment lost 6 bases and the J segment 12 bases; nucleotides outside the gene matches: 7. CDR3 in amino acids: CASRPGREGQFF. In DNA, the CDR3 is TGTGCCAGCAGGCCCGGGAGGGAAGGGCAGTTCTTC.

This clonotype appeared a few times. The rearrangement uses TRBV29-1 and TRBJ2-3, with 10 nucleotides matching TRBD2. Trimming at V came to 7 bases and at J to 1 base, leaving 8 bases not matched to a gene. The length of the CDR3 is 15 residues. The germline V gene has CDR1 SQVTM and CDR2 ANQGSEA. The CDR3 spells CSAPGLASGTDTQYF. The CDR3 DNA is TGCAGCGCCCCGGGACTAGCGAGTGGCACAGATACGCAGTATTTT.

CDR3 DNA sequence: TGTGCTAGTGGTTTGGGACAGGGGATGAACACTGAAGCTTTCTTT. Its translation: CASGLGQGMNTEAFF. V and J are TRBV12-5 and TRBJ1-1; 8 bases match TRBD1. Losses at the gene ends were 1 base for V and 0 bases for J; bases not matched to a gene: 1. This CDR3 contains 15 residues. Germline loops: CDR1 LGHNT, CDR2 FRNRAP.

This clonotype was counted between two and nine times. The chain is built from TRBV12-3 or TRBV12-4 and TRBJ2-5; a possible D gene is TRBD1 (6 bases). The CDR3 has 14 residues. The V end was cut by 6 bases, the J end by 1 base, with 12 bases between. The CDR3 sequence: CASRRQERQETQYF. The CDR3 bases are TGTGCCAGCAGGCGACAGGAACGCCAAGAGACCCAGTACTTC.

There are a few counts of this clonotype. V and J are TRBV11-2 and TRBJ1-2, with a weak D call TRBD1 (6 bases). This CDR3 is built from 15 residues. The germline V gene has CDR1 SGHAT and CDR2 FQNNGV. Trimming pared 3 bases from V and 7 bases from J, leaving 18 bases between. The CDR3: CASSLLATGAGGYTF. The CDR3 bases are TGTGCCAGCAGCTTGCTTGCAACGGGGGCGGGTGGCTACACCTTC.

This clonotype was observed a handful of times. The V gene is TRBV6-5, the J gene TRBJ1-2; tentatively, D is TRBD1 (5 bases). CDR3 length: 13 amino acids. Germline V gene data show CDR1 as MNHEY and CDR2 as SVGAGI. V was shortened by 6 bases and J by 4 bases, with 12 bases between the two germline ends. CDR3 in DNA: TGTGCCAGCAGGGTGACAGATATCTATGGCTACACCTTC. Translating gives CASRVTDIYGYTF.

This clonotype was seen more than once but under ten times. The chain is built from TRBV4-3 and TRBJ2-3; 7 bases are shared with TRBD1. The length of the CDR3 is 15 residues. The ends lost 2 bases at V and 5 bases at J; junction bases unmatched: 7. CDR1 and CDR2 from the germline V gene are LGHNA and YSLEER. CDR3 coding DNA: TGCGCCAGCAGCCAACAGCCACAGGGGCAAGATACGCAGTATTTT. It translates to CASSQQPQGQDTQYF.

There are a few counts of this clonotype. V and J are TRBV20-1 and TRBJ1-4; 7 bases match TRBD1. CDR1 is DFQATT and CDR2 is SNEGSKA in the germline V gene (reference sequence). The V and J ends lost 0 bases and 8 bases, in that order; junction bases with no gene match: 6. The CDR3 has 14 amino acids. The chain's CDR3 is CSARDQGGVEKLFF. The CDR3 DNA follows: TGCAGTGCTAGAGACCAGGGGGGAGTAGAAAAACTGTTTTTT.

This clonotype was seen at least ten times. The genes are TRBV20-1 and TRBJ2-7; D is uncertain. The V gene lost 1 base and the J gene lost 12 bases, with 19 bases spanning the gap. The CDR3 sequence is 13 residues long. Germline lookup yields CDR1 DFQATT and CDR2 SNEGSKA (reference sequence). The CDR3 protein is CSARVSNLWSPYF. The CDR3 coding sequence is TGCAGTGCTAGAGTATCAAATTTGTGGTCGCCGTACTTC.

This clonotype was recorded once. V and J are TRBV6-2 or TRBV6-3 and TRBJ2-7; no clear D gene. Germline V gene data show CDR1 as MNHEY and CDR2 as SVGEGT. The CDR3 extends over 14 amino acids. V lost 0 bases and J 3 bases, leaving 9 bases between the germline ends. CDR3 sequence (DNA): TGTGCCAGCAGTTACTCGGTATTAGGCTACGAGCAGTACTTC. It codes for CASSYSVLGYEQYF.

The CDR3 DNA reads as TGTGCCATCAACAGGGGCGTGAACACTGAAGCTTTCTTT. Translation gives CAINRGVNTEAFF. The rearrangement uses TRBV10-3 and TRBJ1-1; TRBD1 aligns across 7 bases. This CDR3 has 13 amino acids. Trimming at V came to 7 bases and at J to 0 bases, leaving 2 bases not matched to a gene. The germline gives CDR1 ENHRY, CDR2 SYGVKD.

This clonotype was seen more than once but under ten times. The chain couples TRBV4-2 to TRBJ2-7, with 11 bases fitting TRBD2. CDR1 is LGHNA, CDR2 YNFKEQ, per germline. V shed 4 bases, J shed 1 base, and the junction held 6 bases outside the gene matches. The CDR3 contains 16 residues. In DNA, the CDR3 is TGTGCCAGCAGCCCCGAGGGACTAGCGGCGTCCTACGAGCAGTACTTC. Protein sequence: CASSPEGLAASYEQYF.

This clonotype has only a few counts. The chain uses TRBV28 and TRBJ2-1, with 11 bases that match TRBD2. The ends lost 6 bases at V and 6 bases at J; junction bases unmatched: 4. This CDR3 comprises 14 residues. Per germline, CDR1 MDHEN and CDR2 SYDVKM. The CDR3 spells CASRLAGASNEQFF. Here the CDR3 DNA reads TGTGCCAGCAGACTAGCGGGAGCGAGCAATGAGCAGTTCTTC.

The V call is TRBV10-3, the J call TRBJ2-5; TRBD1 agrees at 9 bases. V was clipped by 0 bases and J by 2 bases; unmatched bases: 1. CDR1 and CDR2 from the germline V gene are ENHRY and SYGVKD. CDR3 size: 15 residues. This chain's CDR3 is CAISESGTGQETQYF. CDR3 sequence (DNA): TGTGCCATCAGTGAGTCCGGGACAGGGCAAGAGACCCAGTACTTC.

In its sample, this clonotype was seen many times. The genes are TRBV2 and TRBJ2-1; 9 nucleotides align to TRBD2. J lost 6 bases, V lost 6 bases, and 6 bases had no gene match. Germline V gives CDR1 SNHLY, CDR2 FYNNEI. This CDR3 has 14 amino acids. In DNA, the CDR3 is TGTGCCAGCAGCCTCGCAGCGGGGGGCAATGAGCAGTTCTTC. Translation: CASSLAAGGNEQFF.

This chain links TRBV25-1 with TRBJ2-7; a possible D gene is TRBD2 (6 bases). Trimming shortened V by 3 bases and J by 2 bases, and 20 bases separated the two germline ends. Germline V gene data show CDR1 as MGHDK and CDR2 as SYGVNS. The length of the CDR3 is 17 residues. CDR3 amino acids: CASSDSGTGLETYEQYF. In DNA, the CDR3 is TGTGCCAGCAGTGATTCGGGGACGGGACTTGAGACCTACGAGCAGTACTTC.

This clonotype was counted ten times or more. V is TRBV5-1 and J is TRBJ2-4, with TRBD1 as a possible D gene (5 bases). The V gene lost 5 bases and the J gene lost 1 base, with 10 bases spanning the gap. This CDR3 is built from 14 residues. Germline lookup yields CDR1 SGHRS and CDR2 YFSETQ. CDR3 region: CASRDSTAKNIQYF. CDR3 in DNA: TGCGCCAGCAGAGACAGTACTGCCAAAAACATTCAGTACTTC.

This clonotype was counted ten times or more. The rearrangement uses TRBV6-5 and TRBJ1-4; D is perhaps TRBD1 (6 bases). The CDR3 totals 15 residues. Trimming cost V 0 bases and J 7 bases, with 12 bases left between them. Germline-derived CDR1 and CDR2 are MNHEY and SVGAGI. This chain's CDR3 is CASSYSQGLAEKLFF. In DNA, the CDR3 is TGTGCCAGCAGTTACTCGCAGGGGCTGGCTGAAAAACTGTTTTTT.

This clonotype showed up many times. The chain links TRBV28 to TRBJ2-1, with TRBD2 identical over 7 bases. Germline V gene data show CDR1 as MDHEN and CDR2 as SYDVKM. This CDR3 region has 15 residues. V shed 6 bases, J shed 2 bases, and the junction held 7 bases outside the gene matches. The CDR3 DNA reads TGTGCCAGCAGGCGTTGGGGGGGGACCTACAATGAGCAGTTCTTC. Encoded protein: CASRRWGGTYNEQFF.

This chain's CDR3 is CASSLVGRATDTQYF. The CDR3 DNA reads as TGTGCCAGCAGCTTGGTGGGAAGGGCCACAGATACGCAGTATTTT. The chain combines TRBV5-6 with TRBJ2-3; D is unresolved. V was trimmed by 0 bases and J by 2 bases, leaving 10 bases between them. The length of the CDR3 is 15 residues. Germline V lookup: CDR1 SGHDT, CDR2 YYEEEE.

J is TRBJ2-1 and V is TRBV12-5, with TRBD1 matching 7 bases. CDR1 and CDR2 (germline): LGHNT, FRNRAP. Trimming took 0 bases from V and 8 from J; bases not matched to a gene: 10. The CDR3 extends over 16 amino acids. As DNA, the CDR3 is TGTGCTAGTGGTTTGGTAATGACAGGGTATGACGATGAGCAGTTCTTC. Its translation is CASGLVMTGYDDEQFF.

In this sample, this clonotype turned up a few times. The J gene is TRBJ2-7, the V gene TRBV7-9, with D perhaps TRBD2 (5 bases). V was trimmed by 5 bases and J by 2 bases, leaving 19 bases between them. CDR3 length: 16 amino acids. From germline, CDR1 is SEHNR and CDR2 FQNEAQ (reference sequence). The CDR3 region is CASSGRGPVLTYEQYF. DNA of the CDR3: TGTGCCAGCAGCGGGAGAGGCCCCGTGCTAACCTACGAGCAGTACTTC.

The rearrangement uses TRBV12-3 or TRBV12-4 and TRBJ2-7; TRBD2 is a possible D gene (7 bases). The CDR3 runs to 16 residues. V shed 3 bases and J shed 0 bases, with 15 bases lying between them. CDR3 in amino acids: CASSLGGLAFSYEQYF. Here the CDR3 DNA reads TGTGCCAGCAGTTTGGGGGGGCTAGCCTTCTCCTACGAGCAGTACTTC.

This clonotype was detected ten times or more. V and J are TRBV4-2 and TRBJ2-1; D remains ambiguous. The germline V and J ends were trimmed by 3 bases and 7 bases, with 13 bases remaining between them. The CDR3 runs 14 residues. Germline-derived CDR1 and CDR2 are LGHNA and YNFKEQ. Written as DNA, the CDR3 is TGTGCCAGCAGCCACGACTTAGGGAAAAATGAGCAGTTCTTC. Its protein is CASSHDLGKNEQFF.

This clonotype has a count of ten or more. This chain uses TRBV7-9 with TRBJ2-2; 8 bases agree with TRBD1. Germline lookup yields CDR1 SEHNR and CDR2 FQNEAQ (reference sequence). The CDR3 consists of 15 residues. J gave up 7 bases and V 3 bases, and 7 bases lay outside the gene matches. The CDR3 region is CASSFGQGIGGELFF. CDR3 bases: TGTGCCAGCAGCTTCGGACAGGGAATAGGCGGGGAGCTGTTTTTT.

This chain connects TRBV4-1 to TRBJ2-1; D may be TRBD1 (6 bases). Trimming removed 1 base at V and 0 bases at J, with 13 bases between. The germline V gene has CDR1 MGHRA and CDR2 YSYEKL. This CDR3 contains 17 residues. This chain's CDR3 is CASSQGQARSSYNEQFF. CDR3 bases: TGCGCCAGCAGCCAAGGACAGGCAAGGAGCTCCTACAATGAGCAGTTCTTC.

This clonotype was seen more than once but under ten times. V usage is TRBV28 and J usage is TRBJ2-7; 8 bases fit TRBD2. The junction had 5 bases not matched to a gene; V was cut back by 1 base and J by 0 bases. The length of the CDR3 is 16 residues. Looked up from germline, CDR1 is MDHEN and CDR2 is SYDVKM. CDR3 in DNA: TGTGCCAGCAGTTTATTACTAGCGGTAAGCTCCTACGAGCAGTACTTC. Its translation is CASSLLLAVSSYEQYF.

J is TRBJ1-1 and V is TRBV4-3; TRBD1 is a possible D gene (6 bases). Germline CDR1 reads LGHNA; CDR2 reads YSLEER. This CDR3 region has 15 residues. The V and J ends lost 0 bases and 4 bases respectively, with 12 bases between them. The CDR3 reads CASSQELGAITEAFF. CDR3 in DNA: TGCGCCAGCAGCCAAGAACTGGGGGCGATCACTGAAGCTTTCTTT.